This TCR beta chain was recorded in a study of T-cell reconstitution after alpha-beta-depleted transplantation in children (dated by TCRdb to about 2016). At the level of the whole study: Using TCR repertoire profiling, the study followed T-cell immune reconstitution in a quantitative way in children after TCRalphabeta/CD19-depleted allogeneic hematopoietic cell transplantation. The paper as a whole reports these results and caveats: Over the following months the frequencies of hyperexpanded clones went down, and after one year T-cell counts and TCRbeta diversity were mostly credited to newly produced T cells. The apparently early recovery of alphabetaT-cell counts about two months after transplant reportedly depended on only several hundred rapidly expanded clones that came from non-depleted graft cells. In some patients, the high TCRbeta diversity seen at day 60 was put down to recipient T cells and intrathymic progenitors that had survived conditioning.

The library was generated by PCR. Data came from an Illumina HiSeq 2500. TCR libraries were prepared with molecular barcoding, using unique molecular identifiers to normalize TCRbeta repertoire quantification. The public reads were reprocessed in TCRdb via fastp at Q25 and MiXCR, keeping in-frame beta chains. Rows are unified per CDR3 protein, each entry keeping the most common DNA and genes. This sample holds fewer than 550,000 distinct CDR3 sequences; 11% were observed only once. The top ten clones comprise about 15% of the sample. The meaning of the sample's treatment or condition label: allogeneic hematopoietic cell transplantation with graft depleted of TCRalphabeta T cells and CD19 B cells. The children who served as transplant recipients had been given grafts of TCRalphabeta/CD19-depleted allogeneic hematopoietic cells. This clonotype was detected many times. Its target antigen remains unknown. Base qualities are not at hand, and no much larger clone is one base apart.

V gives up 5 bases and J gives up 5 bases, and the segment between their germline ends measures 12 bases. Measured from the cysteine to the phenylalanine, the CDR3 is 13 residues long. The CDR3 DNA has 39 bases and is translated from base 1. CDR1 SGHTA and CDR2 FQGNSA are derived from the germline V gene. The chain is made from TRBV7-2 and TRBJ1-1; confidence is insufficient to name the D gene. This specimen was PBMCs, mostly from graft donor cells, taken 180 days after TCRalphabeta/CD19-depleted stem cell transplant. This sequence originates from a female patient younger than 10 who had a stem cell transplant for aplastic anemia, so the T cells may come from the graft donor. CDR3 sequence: CASSVTGVTEAFF. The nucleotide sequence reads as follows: TGTGCCAGCAGCGTAACTGGGGTGACTGAAGCTTTCTTT.